These T cell receptor beta chains were read from a single sample in a study of blood T cell repertoires in COVID-19. Profiling relied on immunoSEQ multiplex PCR, and the TCRdb table lists in-frame clones only, not all of them. Among some 110,000 clones listed, around 84% were seen once. The sequenced sample was PBMCs or T cells enriched from blood (not recorded which). The receptors here all came from a woman in her twenties or thirties who had recovered from COVID-19. Each CDR3 is given with its conserved first and last residue.

j_call,v_call,cdr3_length,cdr3_aa
TRBJ2-7,TRBV30,13,CAWRGGQYYEQYF
TRBJ2-1,TRBV11-1,15,CASSSYVGPYNEQFF
TRBJ2-3,TRBV7-9,14,CASSLASGRDTQYF
TRBJ1-6,TRBV6-1,15,CASSEEKGNYSPLHF
TRBJ1-1,TRBV28,13,CAVHHQGLTEAFF
TRBJ1-1,TRBV21-1,16,CASSTDRDHMNTEAFF
TRBJ1-5,TRBV3-1/TRBV3-2,17,CASSRVHGSNSNQPQHF
TRBJ1-6,TRBV10-3,14,CAPSAGGNNSPLHF
TRBJ2-7,TRBV3-1/TRBV3-2,15,CASSQGPGSYYEQYF
TRBJ1-1,TRBV21-1,13,CASKVERGTEAFF
TRBJ2-6,TRBV28,17,CASSWDRGFSGANVLTF
TRBJ1-6,TRBV7-2,15,CASSTRTGNNSPLHF
TRBJ1-5,TRBV19,17,CASSISIKQGPKQPQHF
TRBJ2-7,TRBV5-6,16,CASSLRGTGPTYEQYF
TRBJ2-5,TRBV5-1,14,CASSYSSGTGTQYF
TRBJ1-6,TRBV14,15,CASSQSTGINSPLHF
TRBJ1-2,TRBV21-1,16,CASSKIVEGSNYGYTF
TRBJ1-2,TRBV10-3,14,CAIGTGQGNYGYTF
TRBJ2-3,TRBV18,15,CASSPAAGVGDTQYF
TRBJ2-1,TRBV27,15,CASSFRTGAYNEQFF
TRBJ1-1,TRBV5-1,15,CASSKGQSKNTEAFF
TRBJ2-3,TRBV11-2,17,CASSPRTSGSSTDTQYF
TRBJ2-2,TRBV4-2,16,CASSQPRRGNTGELFF
TRBJ1-3,TRBV19,16,CASSNLQVRSGNTIYF
TRBJ2-7,TRBV9,15,CASSPSPLASYEQYF
TRBJ2-1,TRBV27,16,CASSFMRAGAYNEQFF
TRBJ1-1,TRBV29-1,12,CSGQDAATEAFF
TRBJ1-3,TRBV9,16,CASSVDPTGSGNTIYF
TRBJ1-1,TRBV28,14,CASSLLTGNTEAFF
TRBJ1-5,TRBV6-6,15,CASRIQGVHNQPQHF
TRBJ1-2,TRBV18,15,CASSPRDSPNYGYTF
TRBJ2-7,TRBV5-4,12,CASSRPRYEQYF
TRBJ2-1,TRBV7-8,13,CASSSRHVNEQFF
TRBJ1-4,TRBV3-1/TRBV3-2,15,CASSPRGTANEKLFF
TRBJ1-6,TRBV30,18,CAWSIPTRGATVNSPLHF
TRBJ2-1,TRBV29-1,14,CSVIREGGYNEQFF
TRBJ2-2,TRBV18,15,CASSPTSGNTGELFF
TRBJ2-6,TRBV5-8,17,CASSLGAGPSGANVLTF
TRBJ1-1,TRBV27,14,CASSFSVMNTEAFF
TRBJ2-7,TRBV6-2/TRBV6-3,15,CASSDNGKVSYEQYF
TRBJ1-2,TRBV11-2,12,CASSSLYYGYTF
TRBJ1-2,TRBV6-1,13,CASSPDSNYGYTF
TRBJ2-1,TRBV7-9,16,CASSLAFGQGHNEQFF
TRBJ2-3,TRBV19,20,CASSTKPFFRTGRSTDTQYF